These 14 T cell receptor beta chains share one sample of origin, sequenced in a study of cytomegalovirus exposure and HLA in healthy donors. 13 Jbeta primers and 60 Vbeta primers were used for the PCR. Here immunoSEQ multiplex PCR was the method, and the copy in TCRdb shows in-frame clones only, minus some. This sample has approximately 160,000 clones, with around two thirds found just once. Sample: PBMCs. These receptor sequences come from a man aged 45-60 years in good health and CMV-seronegative.

J is TRBJ1-2 and V is TRBV6-5; D ambiguous. The CDR3 extends over 15 amino acids. With 4 bases removed from V and 2 bases from J, the gap between germline ends came to 14 bases. Germline V gives CDR1 MNHEY, CDR2 SVGAGI. CDR3 amino acids: CASSFMESGNYGYTF. The CDR3 DNA is TGTGCCAGCAGTTTTATGGAGTCGGGAAACTATGGCTACACCTTC.

The chain combines TRBV7-9 with TRBJ1-4; no definite D call. V lost 3 bases to trimming and J lost 1 base, with 12 bases between them. The CDR3 consists of 16 residues. Germline V gene lookup returns CDR1 SEHNR and CDR2 FQNEAQ (reference sequence). The CDR3 loop is CASSLRAGGTNEKLFF. The CDR3, as DNA: TGTGCCAGCAGCTTGAGGGCAGGTGGAACTAATGAAAAACTGTTTTTT.

V usage is TRBV7-7 and J usage is TRBJ2-3, with TRBD2 matching 9 bases. V shed 4 bases, J shed 1 base, and the junction held 3 bases outside the gene matches. The CDR3 runs 15 residues. Germline lookup yields CDR1 SSHAT and CDR2 FNYEAQ (reference sequence). The CDR3 DNA reads TGTGCCAGCAGCTCTAGCGGGGCGGGCACAGATACGCAGTATTTT. Its protein product is CASSSSGAGTDTQYF.

The chain carries TRBV7-9 and TRBJ2-5; 10 bases agree with TRBD1. Trimming removed 1 base from V and 5 bases from J; junction bases left unmatched: 7. Germline V gene sequence: CDR1 SEHNR, CDR2 FQNEAQ (reference sequence). The CDR3 is made up of 16 amino acids. The chain's CDR3 is CASSLVRQGASETQYF. The CDR3 DNA sequence: TGTGCCAGCAGCTTAGTCCGACAGGGGGCCTCGGAGACCCAGTACTTC.

The chain couples TRBV5-1 to TRBJ2-3; D is uncertain. Germline CDR1 is SGHRS and CDR2 is YFSETQ. Trimming removed 4 bases at V and 0 bases at J, with 9 bases between. The CDR3 consists of 14 residues. In DNA, the CDR3 is TGCGCCAGCAGCCCCACTTCTAGCACAGATACGCAGTATTTT. Residues: CASSPTSSTDTQYF.

DNA of the CDR3: TGTGCCAGCAGTGAATCCTATGAGCAGTTCTTC. Translated, it gives CASSESYEQFF. The chain employs TRBV6-4 and TRBJ2-1, with D hard to call. The CDR3 spans 11 residues. Germline V gives CDR1 MRHNA, CDR2 SNTAGT. V was clipped by 3 bases and J by 8 bases, with 5 bases between them.

This chain connects TRBV14 to TRBJ2-1; 7 positions match TRBD1. V gave up 3 bases and J gave up 6 bases; unmatched junction bases: 11. The CDR3 loop spans 16 amino acids. The germline V gene encodes CDR1 SGHDN and CDR2 FVKESK. The DNA for the CDR3 is TGTGCCAGCAGCCATCAGAGACCGACAGGGTTCAATGAGCAGTTCTTC. It specifies CASSHQRPTGFNEQFF.

The chain combines TRBV5-1 with TRBJ1-2, with D possibly being TRBD1 (5 bases). This CDR3 region has 14 residues. Germline CDR1 and CDR2: SGHRS and YFSETQ. Trimming pared 5 bases from V and 5 bases from J, leaving 16 bases between. The CDR3 bases are TGCGCCAGCAGACCGACAGAGAAAGTTTATGGCTACACCTTC. Translated: CASRPTEKVYGYTF.

The count of this clone is one. The chain recombines TRBV2 with TRBJ2-1, with TRBD2 identical over 9 bases. Germline V gene data show CDR1 as SNHLY and CDR2 as FYNNEI. J was trimmed by 1 base and V by 4 bases; bases with no gene match: 11. The CDR3 contains 18 residues. The CDR3 region has the DNA TGTGCCAGCAGTGGTGGGGCTAGCGGGGATGGTTCCTACAATGAGCAGTTCTTC. Its protein is CASSGGASGDGSYNEQFF.

The V gene is TRBV2, the J gene TRBJ2-1; D remains unclear. The CDR3 contains 14 residues. Trimming took 6 bases from V and 7 from J, leaving 16 bases between them. CDR1 is SNHLY and CDR2 is FYNNEI in the germline V gene. In nucleotides, the CDR3 is TGTGCCAGCAGGGAAAGACTGCTTACAAATGAGCAGTTCTTC. Translation gives CASRERLLTNEQFF.

This clone was recorded only once. This chain links TRBV5-1 with TRBJ1-2; D possibly corresponds to TRBD1 (6 bases). Germline CDR1 is SGHRS and CDR2 is YFSETQ. The V end lost 1 base, the J end lost 2 bases, and 9 bases lay between the germline ends. This CDR3 spans 14 amino acids. This chain's CDR3 is CASSLTGRNYGYTF. The DNA of the CDR3 is TGCGCCAGCAGCTTGACAGGGCGAAACTATGGCTACACCTTC.

This chain joins TRBV11-2 and TRBJ2-7; D is undetermined. V lost 3 bases and J lost 4, with 10 bases in between. Germline V lookup: CDR1 SGHAT, CDR2 FQNNGV. This CDR3 has 13 amino acids. The CDR3 is CASSLGEEYEQYF. The DNA of the CDR3 is TGTGCCAGCAGCTTGGGCGAAGAGTACGAGCAGTACTTC.

The chain joins TRBV25-1 to TRBJ2-7; TRBD1 might be the D (6 bases). Trimming stripped 8 bases from V and 3 bases from J, with 14 bases between. Germline CDR1 is MGHDK and CDR2 is SYGVNS. The length of the CDR3 is 13 residues. In DNA, the CDR3 is TGTGCCAGCTCGTTCGGGACAATCTACGAGCAGTACTTC. Translation: CASSFGTIYEQYF.

In DNA, the CDR3 is TGTGCCAGCCGACGGAGCGATTATAATTCACCCCTCCACTTT. Protein: CASRRSDYNSPLHF. V is TRBV9 and J is TRBJ1-6; D unclear. Trimming cost V 7 bases and J 4 bases, with 12 bases left between them. The germline gives CDR1 SGDLS, CDR2 YYNGEE. The CDR3 has 14 amino acids.